These 15 T cell receptor beta chains were all obtained from the same sample, sequenced in a study of cytomegalovirus exposure and HLA in healthy donors. Researchers ran the PCR with 60 Vbeta and 13 Jbeta primers. Clones were read by immunoSEQ multiplex PCR, and TCRdb kept only the in-frame ones, dropping some. The sample lists around 180,000 clones; approximately 84% were seen once. Sequenced input: PBMCs. The receptors stem from a man aged 18 to 30 in good health and CMV-seronegative.

The rearrangement joins TRBV28 to TRBJ1-2, with 8 bases identical to TRBD1. Germline loops: CDR1 MDHEN, CDR2 SYDVKM. This CDR3 spans 14 amino acids. With V trimmed by 3 bases and J by 5 bases, 5 bases remained unmatched. CDR3 protein: CASSLGQAPYGYTF. CDR3 bases: TGTGCCAGCAGTTTGGGACAGGCGCCTTATGGCTACACCTTC.

The chain joins TRBV4-2 to TRBJ1-1; D call uncertain. CDR1 and CDR2 (germline): LGHNA, YNFKEQ. The CDR3 is 14 residues long. The V end lost 4 bases, the J end lost 5 bases, and 14 bases lay between the germline ends. CDR3 in amino acids: CASSLNEGLTEAFF. As DNA, the CDR3 is TGTGCCAGCAGCCTTAACGAGGGTTTGACTGAAGCTTTCTTT.

CDR3 in DNA: TGTGCCAGCAGTTTAGGCGGAGTACCCTACGAGCAGTACTTC. Its protein is CASSLGGVPYEQYF. The rearrangement uses TRBV28 and TRBJ2-7; D is unresolved. Trimming shortened V by 2 bases and J by 2 bases, and 10 bases separated the two germline ends. The CDR3 is 14 amino acids. Germline CDR1 reads MDHEN; CDR2 reads SYDVKM.

The rearrangement joins TRBV4-1 to TRBJ2-7; 9 nucleotides align to TRBD2. V was clipped by 3 bases and J by 3 bases; unmatched bases: 9. The CDR3 is 16 amino acids. The V gene's germline CDR1 is MGHRA and CDR2 YSYEKL. CDR3 region: CASSQGLAGKVYEQYF. In DNA form, the CDR3 reads TGCGCCAGCAGCCAGGGCCTAGCGGGAAAAGTCTACGAGCAGTACTTC.

The CDR3: CASSGQSSGANVLTF. The CDR3, as DNA: TGTGCCAGCAGCGGACAGAGCTCTGGGGCCAACGTCCTGACTTTC. V is TRBV9 and J is TRBJ2-6, with a tentative D call TRBD1 (5 bases). Deletions cut 3 bases from V and 0 bases from J, with 7 bases between. The germline CDR1 and CDR2 sequences are SGDLS and YYNGEE. The CDR3 is 15 amino acids.

The chain is built from TRBV7-9 and TRBJ1-3, with TRBD1 as a possible D gene (5 bases). V lost 2 bases to trimming and J lost 1 base, with 15 bases between them. There are 17 residues in the CDR3. Germline CDR1 reads SEHNR; CDR2 reads FQNEAQ (reference sequence). The CDR3 region is CASSLYPGTGSGNTIYF. In DNA, the CDR3 is TGTGCCAGCAGCTTATACCCCGGGACTGGATCTGGAAACACCATATATTTT.

Worth noting for this clone: The junction differs from germline at one of its ends, possibly a read error. This chain joins TRBV7-9 and TRBJ2-1, with 11 positions matching TRBD2. Germline V gene data show CDR1 as SEHNR and CDR2 as FQNEAQ (reference sequence). This CDR3 has 18 residues. This chain's CDR3 is CAGSPGLAVRSSYNEQFF. The CDR3 DNA sequence: TGTGCCGGCAGTCCGGGACTAGCGGTAAGGAGCTCCTACAATGAGCAGTTCTTC.

The genes are TRBV10-3 and TRBJ1-1; D unresolved. V lost 0 bases and J 3 bases, leaving 11 bases between the germline ends. This CDR3 is 15 amino acids long. From germline, CDR1 is ENHRY and CDR2 SYGVKD. The CDR3 DNA reads TGTGCCATCAGTGAGTCGCCCCGCTCGGACACTGAAGCTTTCTTT. This codes for CAISESPRSDTEAFF.

The genes are TRBV5-1 and TRBJ2-1; D possibly corresponds to TRBD2 (6 bases). CDR1 is SGHRS and CDR2 is YFSETQ in the germline V gene. Deletions cut 3 bases from V and 3 bases from J, with 10 bases between. This CDR3 is built from 14 residues. The CDR3 loop is CASSSGDNYNEQFF. CDR3 in DNA: TGCGCCAGCAGCTCGGGAGATAACTACAATGAGCAGTTCTTC. The variable domain in full, with the rest retrieved from reference TRBV5-1 and TRBJ2-1, is KAGVTQTPRYLIKTRGQQVTLSCSPISGHRSVSWYQQTPGQGLQFLFEYFSETQRNKGNFPGRFSGRQFSNSRSEMNVSTLELGDSALYLCASSSGDNYNEQFFGPGTRLTVL.

There are a few counts of this clone. The chain couples TRBV6-6 to TRBJ2-7; tentative D call: TRBD1 (5 bases). From germline, CDR1 is MNHNY and CDR2 SVGAGI (reference sequence). The CDR3 is made up of 15 amino acids. V lost 7 bases and J 5 bases, leaving 21 bases between the germline ends. The CDR3 DNA follows: TGTGCCAGCAACCAAGTCCAGGGCGTATGGGACGAGCAGTACTTC. It yields the protein CASNQVQGVWDEQYF.

The chain recombines TRBV7-2 with TRBJ2-7, with TRBD2 matching over 14 bases. The germline V gene encodes CDR1 SGHTA and CDR2 FQGNSA. The V gene end was trimmed by 6 bases and the J gene end by 4 bases; junction bases not matched to a gene: 11. The CDR3 runs 17 residues. The CDR3 DNA reads TGTGCCAGCAGTCGGACTAGCGGGAGGACTTGGGGGTACGAGCAGTACTTC. As protein: CASSRTSGRTWGYEQYF.

The chain combines TRBV6-1 with TRBJ1-2, with D perhaps TRBD1 (6 bases). Germline CDR1 and CDR2: MNHNS and SASEGT. The CDR3 extends over 16 amino acids. V was pared by 1 base and J by 7 bases, with 19 bases between. CDR3 in DNA: TGTGCCAGCAGTGAAGGACAGGCGACCCGTCGTGTTGGCTACACCTTC. It encodes CASSEGQATRRVGYTF.

The rearrangement uses TRBV7-6 and TRBJ1-2; the match to TRBD1 covers 7 bases. There are 16 residues in the CDR3. CDR1 is SGHVS and CDR2 is FNYEAQ in the germline V gene. Germline trimming cut 8 bases from V and 0 bases from J; bases unmatched to any gene: 12. CDR3 sequence reads: CASGPHRDRSNYGYTF. DNA of the CDR3: TGTGCCAGCGGACCGCACCGGGACAGATCTAACTATGGCTACACCTTC.

V usage is TRBV6-1 and J usage is TRBJ2-5; TRBD1 aligns across 8 bases. The CDR3 length is 16 residues. The ends lost 4 bases at V and 2 bases at J; junction bases unmatched: 9. Germline lookup yields CDR1 MNHNS and CDR2 SASEGT. CDR3 nucleotide sequence: TGTGCCAGCAGTGCCTTCGGTCGGACAGGGCAAGAGACCCAGTACTTC. This sequence encodes CASSAFGRTGQETQYF.

The rearrangement links TRBV7-6 to TRBJ1-4, with TRBD1 as a possible D gene (5 bases). Trimming shortened V by 2 bases and J by 3 bases, and 10 bases separated the two germline ends. Germline CDR1 SGHVS, CDR2 FNYEAQ. The CDR3 is 15 amino acids. The CDR3 DNA is TGTGCCAGCAGCTTATCAGGAGGGGCTAATGAAAAACTGTTTTTT. Residues: CASSLSGGANEKLFF.